The sequence of this T cell receptor beta chain was determined in a study of cytomegalovirus exposure and HLA in healthy donors. J gave up 7 bases and V 7 bases, and 13 bases lay outside the gene matches. This CDR3 has 15 amino acids. Looked up from germline, CDR1 is MNHEY and CDR2 is SMNVEV (reference sequence). Study-wide points: Within the data, a cluster of highly shared sequence variants was likely a sequencing artifact. The study found most TCR sequences rare, yet found some public TCRs in many donors.

The study ran its PCR with 60 Vbeta and 13 Jbeta primers. As handled by the study authors: The authors later counted roughly 87 million unique TCR beta chains, some 9.9 million of them shared. Using immunoSEQ multiplex PCR, the repertoire was profiled, and TCRdb retains in-frame clones only, with some absent. V, J and clone size were drawn from that table, and D and trimming were deduced from the DNA. This table has roughly 130,000 clones, approximately 81% appearing once. Remarks on this clone: Its matching antigen is unknown.

The V and J genes are TRBV27 and TRBJ2-1, with 7 bases fitting TRBD2. Specimen: PBMCs. This TCR was recovered from a man aged 18 to 30 in good health and CMV-seronegative. The CDR3 sequence is CASNPGTINTNEQFF. Written as DNA, the CDR3 is TGTGCCAGCAATCCCGGGACTATAAATACTAATGAGCAGTTCTTC.